The table lists the clone carrying this TCR beta chain with many counts. The antigen is undetermined. This specimen comes from a study of T cells in Graves' hyperthyroidism and ophthalmopathy. Amplified regions were TCR beta CDR3 sequences from RNA transcripts. The primer set for the first-round RT-PCR of the TCR CDR3 was HTBI. One entry per CDR3 protein results from TCRdb running MiXCR on the multiplex PCR reads. Of 350,000 or so distinct CDR3 sequences listed, 15% to 20% were seen once; the top ten hold under 55%. Diagnoses used clinical symptoms, serum thyroxine and TRAb, thyroid ultrasound and orbital computed tomography. PBMCs were derived from 9.5 to 10 ml fresh peripheral blood. Deletions cut 4 bases from V and 9 bases from J, with 13 bases between. This CDR3 comprises 14 residues. Study-wide points: Ophthalmopathy was identified by the model a median about six months ahead of onset.

Sequencing was done on a sample of blood. The chain links TRBV12-3 or TRBV12-4 to TRBJ1-6, with a weak D call TRBD1 (5 bases). The sequence was collected from a woman aged 50 to 65 with Graves' hyperthyroidism. The CDR3 loop is CASSSSTGPSPLHF. DNA for the CDR3: TGTGCCAGCAGTTCGTCCACAGGTCCTTCACCCCTCCACTTT.